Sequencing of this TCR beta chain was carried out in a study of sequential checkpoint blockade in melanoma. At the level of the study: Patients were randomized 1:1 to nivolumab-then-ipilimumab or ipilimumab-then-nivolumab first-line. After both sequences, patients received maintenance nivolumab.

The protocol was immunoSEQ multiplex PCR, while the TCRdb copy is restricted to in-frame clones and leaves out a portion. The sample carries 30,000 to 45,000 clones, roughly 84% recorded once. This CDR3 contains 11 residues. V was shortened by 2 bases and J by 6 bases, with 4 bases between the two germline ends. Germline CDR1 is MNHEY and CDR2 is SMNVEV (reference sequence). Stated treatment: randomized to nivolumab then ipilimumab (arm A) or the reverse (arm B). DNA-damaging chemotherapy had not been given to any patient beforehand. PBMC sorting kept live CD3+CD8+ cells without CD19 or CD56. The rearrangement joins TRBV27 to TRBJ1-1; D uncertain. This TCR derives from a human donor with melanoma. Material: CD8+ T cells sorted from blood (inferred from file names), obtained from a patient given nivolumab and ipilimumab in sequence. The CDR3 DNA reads TGTGCCAGCAGTTTAGGAGCTGAAGCTTTCTTT. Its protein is CASSLGAEAFF.